The 13 T cell receptor beta chains listed next were all sequenced from one sample in a study of human T cells and chemical hapten exposure. Time point specified: patch test 2, 6 weeks after DPC sensitization. The treatment here: therapeutic diphenylcyclopropenone sensitization with weekly scalp DPC. TCRdb recomputed calls from the RACE reads with MiXCR, one row per CDR3 protein. The table lists tens of thousands of distinct CDR3 sequences, about a tenth of them singletons. The sample was whole blood, taken in connection with sensitization to the hapten diphenylcyclopropenone (DPC). The receptors come from a woman aged 45-65 years with alopecia areata. Some clones in this sample may be carry-over from other donors' samples.

The table lists this clonotype with many counts. This sequence joins TRBV29-1 and TRBJ1-5, with 7 positions matching TRBD1. The CDR3 has 13 amino acids. V was clipped by 7 bases and J by 6 bases; unmatched bases: 9. Germline V gene sequence: CDR1 SQVTM, CDR2 ANQGSEA. The CDR3 region has the DNA TGCAGCGGATCAACAGGGGTGGGTCAGCCCCAGCATTTT. This sequence encodes CSGSTGVGQPQHF.

This clonotype was recorded at least ten times. The CDR3 DNA sequence: TGTGCCAGCAGCGTAGAGGGTAGCGGGAGCGCAGATACGCAGTATTTT. Protein product: CASSVEGSGSADTQYF. This chain joins TRBV9 and TRBJ2-3, with TRBD2 matching 9 bases. This CDR3 has 16 amino acids. CDR1 is SGDLS and CDR2 is YYNGEE in the germline V gene. The J segment lost 4 bases and the V segment lost 0 bases, leaving 6 bases of the junction unmatched.

This clonotype has just a few counts. With a much larger clone just one base away, this may be a read error. The J gene is TRBJ2-5, the V gene TRBV18; tentatively, D is TRBD2 (6 bases). This CDR3 contains 15 residues. Germline lookup yields CDR1 KGHSH and CDR2 LQKENI. Trimming removed 9 bases from V and 2 bases from J, with 19 bases in between. CDR3 amino acids: CARRPVGGLQETQYF. The CDR3 DNA follows: TGTGCCAGACGACCCGTGGGGGGACTTCAAGAGACCCAGTACTTC.

The J gene is TRBJ2-3, the V gene TRBV9; D ambiguous. Trimming took 2 bases from V and 5 from J, leaving 9 bases between them. The V gene's germline CDR1 is SGDLS and CDR2 YYNGEE. The CDR3 has 13 amino acids. The DNA of the CDR3 is TGTGCCAGCAGCGTTGGTCCCAAAGATACGCAGTATTTT. This codes for CASSVGPKDTQYF. Combining the CDR3 with reference TRBV9 and TRBJ2-3 gives the whole variable domain DSGVTQTPKHLITATGQRVTLRCSPRSGDLSVYWYQQSLDQGLQFLIQYYNGEERAKGNILERFSAQQFPDLHSELNLSSLELGDSALYFCASSVGPKDTQYFGPGTRLTVL.

This clonotype was seen more than once but under ten times. CDR3 DNA: TGTGCCAGCAGTTACAACGGGGCGCCCATGAACACTGAAGCTTTCTTT. The encoded protein is CASSYNGAPMNTEAFF. V and J are TRBV6-5 and TRBJ1-1, with a weak D call TRBD1 (5 bases). CDR1 is MNHEY and CDR2 is SVGAGI in the germline V gene. With 2 bases removed from V and 0 bases from J, the gap between germline ends came to 13 bases. This CDR3 comprises 16 residues.

The chain employs TRBV4-1 and TRBJ2-1, with 10 bases matching TRBD2. V lost 1 base, J lost 8 bases, and 8 bases stayed unmatched. The germline V gene encodes CDR1 MGHRA and CDR2 YSYEKL. The CDR3 consists of 16 residues. CDR3 sequence: CASSQGRASGSYEQFF. The CDR3 nucleotides are TGCGCCAGCAGCCAAGGGCGGGCTAGCGGGAGTTATGAGCAGTTCTTC.

This clonotype was observed a few times. The gene calls are TRBV2 and TRBJ2-3; no clear D. The germline V gene encodes CDR1 SNHLY and CDR2 FYNNEI. This CDR3 has 11 amino acids. V was trimmed by 6 bases and J by 5 bases, leaving 6 bases between them. The CDR3 DNA follows: TGTGCCAGCAGACTATTAGATACGCAGTATTTT. Its protein is CASRLLDTQYF. The whole variable domain, remainder taken from reference TRBV2 and TRBJ2-3, is EPEVTQTPSHQVTQMGQEVILRCVPISNHLYFYWYRQILGQKVEFLVSFYNNEISEKSEIFDDQFSVERPDGSNFTLKIRSTKLEDSAMYFCASRLLDTQYFGPGTRLTVL.

This clonotype appeared a few times. The V and J genes are TRBV2 and TRBJ1-1; 8 positions agree with TRBD1. Germline CDR1 is SNHLY and CDR2 is FYNNEI. This CDR3 is built from 16 residues. With 2 bases clipped from V and 5 bases from J, the junction kept 10 bases outside the gene matches. CDR3 nucleotide sequence: TGTGCCAGCAGTGAAAGTCCCCAGGGGGCAGGGACTGAAGCTTTCTTT. Its translation is CASSESPQGAGTEAFF.

This clonotype was counted ten times or more. This rearrangement joins TRBV19 to TRBJ1-1; 8 bases align to TRBD1. The CDR3 length is 15 residues. Per germline, CDR1 LNHDA and CDR2 SQIVND (reference sequence). With 5 bases clipped from V and 2 bases from J, the junction kept 7 bases outside the gene matches. Here the CDR3 reads CASSARDRGNTEAFF. The CDR3 DNA reads as TGTGCCAGTAGTGCCCGTGACAGGGGAAACACTGAAGCTTTCTTT.

This clonotype was seen only once. This could be a read error, since a much larger clone is one nucleotide away. The rearrangement uses TRBV19 and TRBJ2-5; possible D gene TRBD1, 5 bases. Germline V gene lookup returns CDR1 LNHDA and CDR2 SQIVND (reference sequence). This CDR3 is 14 amino acids long. The CDR3 coding sequence is TGTGCCAGCAGTAAGGGGAACAGCCAAGAGACCCAGTACTTC. Translation gives CASSKGNSQETQYF. Looking up the rest from reference TRBV19 and TRBJ2-5 gives the full variable domain: DGGITQSPKYLFRKEGQNVTLSCEQNLNHDAMYWYRQDPGQGLRLIYYSQIVNDFQKGDIAEGYSVSREKKESFPLTVTSAQKNPTAFYLCASSKGNSQETQYFGPGTRLLVL.

At least ten counts were recorded for this clonotype. The J gene is TRBJ1-6, the V gene TRBV10-3, with 7 bases that match TRBD1. V lost 6 bases, J lost 5 bases, and 4 bases stayed unmatched. The germline V gene has CDR1 ENHRY and CDR2 SYGVKD. The CDR3 contains 14 residues. The CDR3 here is CAISRDSNNSPLHF. DNA of the CDR3: TGTGCCATCAGCCGGGACAGCAATAATTCACCCCTCCACTTT.

This clonotype was detected only a few times. V is TRBV30 and J is TRBJ1-5, with TRBD1 as a possible D gene (6 bases). This CDR3 is 14 amino acids long. With 1 base removed from V and 4 bases from J, the gap between germline ends came to 11 bases. Germline V lookup: CDR1 GTSNPN, CDR2 SVGIG (reference sequence). The CDR3 region has the DNA TGTGCCTGGAGTGGGGACACCAGAAATCAGCCCCAGCATTTT. Translated: CAWSGDTRNQPQHF.

This clonotype appeared a few times. The rearrangement links TRBV6-1 to TRBJ2-3; a weak D match, TRBD2 (5 bases). This CDR3 has 13 amino acids. Germline values: CDR1 MNHNS, CDR2 SASEGT. Trimming cost V 7 bases and J 0 bases, with 8 bases left between them. For the CDR3, the DNA is TGTGCCAGCATGGGGAGTAGCACAGATACGCAGTATTTT. This sequence encodes CASMGSSTDTQYF.